This T cell receptor (beta chain) was identified in a study of cytomegalovirus exposure and HLA in healthy donors. On this clone: The target antigen is unknown.

The PCR had 60 Vbeta and 13 Jbeta primers. Using immunoSEQ multiplex PCR, the repertoire was profiled, and TCRdb retains in-frame clones only, with some absent. The sample has some 170,000 clones; approximately 70% are singletons. Study-wide points: The authors listed about 170 TCR beta chains as cytomegalovirus-associated.

The CDR3 totals 13 residues. Germline V gene lookup returns CDR1 SQVTM and CDR2 ANQGSEA. Losses at the gene ends were 4 bases for V and 6 bases for J; bases not matched to a gene: 3. The V call is TRBV29-1, the J call TRBJ2-2, with TRBD2 identical over 9 bases. The TCR comes from a young man in good health and CMV-seropositive. Input material: PBMCs. For the CDR3, the DNA is TGCAGCGTTGCCGGGACTAGCTCCGGGGAGCTGTTTTTT. Translated, it gives CSVAGTSSGELFF.